Described below is a single T cell receptor (beta chain) sequence and its context. This clonotype turned up a few times. Its antigen is not yet known. Per-base quality was not reported, and no clone a single base away is much larger than it. The data were taken from a study of blood T cells in healthy people across ages (dated by TCRdb to the mid-2010s). Turning to the overall study: In model experiments, template switching captured about one uniquely barcoded TCR beta cDNA molecule for every two T cells. To track age-related changes in TCR beta repertoire diversity, the study relied on deep sequencing normalized with unique cDNA molecular identifiers. Four age groups were formed from the donors: young (average approximately 17 years), middle-aged (approximately 40), aged (approximately 60) and long-lived (about 80). To avoid experimental bias, donors of different ages were spread randomly across the sequencing lanes. For two donors (one aged 18 to 30 and one aged 80 or older), the study analyzed two additional independent replicas of 1 million unique cDNA reads from the same blood draw. The investigation overall reported the following: Estimates of total diversity based on one million sequenced T cells were regarded as lower bounds and as underestimates. Bulk unsorted PBMC profiling prevented conclusive comparison of naive and antigen-experienced compartments. Observed TCR beta diversity correlated strongly with the percentage of naive T cells measured by flow cytometry. Because the CMV infection status of the donors was unknown, age-related changes in expanded clonotypes may potentially have been confounded. Observed TCR beta diversity per million T cells fell roughly linearly with age, and a significant reduction was already apparent by age around 39. Compared with the aged group, the long-lived group had more naive CD4+ T cells, fewer expanded clones and increased TCR diversity, a pattern suggesting age selection.

Donors were about 36 systemically healthy Caucasian individuals from Russia aged roughly 6 to 95 years. Each donor gave 8 to 10 milliliters of peripheral blood, collected into EDTA-treated Vacutainer tubes. Ficoll-Paque density-gradient centrifugation was used to isolate PBMCs, with at least 6.5 million obtained per sample. Trizol reagent was used to extract total RNA from the PBMCs, yielding at least 5 micrograms per sample. For every donor, an aliquot of PBMCs went through flow cytometry to measure the percentages of naive CD45RAhigh/CD27high T cells. Trimming at the junction amounts to 3 bases on V and 0 bases on J, and the germline ends lie 10 bases apart. Including cysteine and phenylalanine, the CDR3 has 16 amino acids. Of all the DNA, just the CDR3 is kept, 48 bases in frame from base 1. The germline V gene sets CDR1 to SGDLS and CDR2 to YYNGEE. The library relied on 5' RACE. Data came from an Illumina HiSeq 2500. A second roughly 7 to 12 cycle PCR used a sample-barcoded 5' primer and a J-beta primer mix. Each TCR beta cDNA molecule received a unique molecular identifier from a template-switch 5' adaptor carrying 12 random nucleotides. Each sample yielded at least 2.5 million CDR3-containing paired-end reads. All of the RNA was converted into first-strand cDNA using the Mint cDNA synthesis kit, with a TRBC-specific oligonucleotide serving as the primer. Following uracil-DNA glycosylase treatment, a first 18-cycle PCR with universal primers M1SS and BC2_uni_R was performed on all cDNA. Processing in the source paper ran as follows. For normalization, 1 million high-quality reads were randomly selected from each sample, with every read carrying a distinct molecular identifier. Instead of being binned into consensus sequences, reads with shared molecular identifiers were discarded. MiTCR, set to a Q25 quality threshold and the strictest error-elimination algorithm, was used for CDR3 identification, clonotype clustering and error correction. A nonparametric unseen species model with Euler transformation was used to estimate a lower bound on total TCR beta diversity. TCRdb reprocessed the public reads (quality trimming at Q25 with fastp, clone calling with MiXCR) and kept in-frame beta chains. Merged by CDR3 protein, the rows form single entries marked with the most common genes and DNA. These V and J calls derive from TCRdb rather than the authors' analysis. Here the sample has more than 650,000 distinct CDR3 sequences; around half occur a single time. The ten largest make up approximately 40% of the sample.

Here the chain combines TRBV9 and TRBJ1-6; the D gene is perhaps TRBD1, from 6 matching bases. Source material: blood. The sequence was obtained from a man aged 80 or over in good health. The nucleotide sequence reads as follows: TGTGCCAGCAGCGCCGAGGACAGCTCCTATAATTCACCCCTCCACTTT. The translation is CASSAEDSSYNSPLHF.